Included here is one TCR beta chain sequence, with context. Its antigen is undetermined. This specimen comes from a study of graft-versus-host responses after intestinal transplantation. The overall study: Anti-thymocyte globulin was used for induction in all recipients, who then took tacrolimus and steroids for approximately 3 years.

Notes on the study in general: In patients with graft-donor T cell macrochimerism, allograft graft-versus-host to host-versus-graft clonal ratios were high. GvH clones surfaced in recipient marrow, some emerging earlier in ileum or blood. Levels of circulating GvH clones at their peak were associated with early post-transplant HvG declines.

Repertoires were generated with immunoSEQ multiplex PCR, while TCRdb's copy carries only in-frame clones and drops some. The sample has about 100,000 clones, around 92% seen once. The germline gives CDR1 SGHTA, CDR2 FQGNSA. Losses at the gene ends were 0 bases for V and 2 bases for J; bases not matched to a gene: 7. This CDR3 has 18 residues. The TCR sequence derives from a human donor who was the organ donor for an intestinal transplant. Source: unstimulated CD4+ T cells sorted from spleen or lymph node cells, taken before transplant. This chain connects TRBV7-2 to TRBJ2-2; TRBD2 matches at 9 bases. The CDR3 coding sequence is TGTGCCAGCAGCTTAGCCACCCTAGCGGGGCTAAACACCGGGGAGCTGTTTTTT. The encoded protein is CASSLATLAGLNTGELFF.